This entry concerns a single TCR beta chain. Its antigen is unknown. These data are taken from a study of radiation and T cells in renal cell carcinoma. Overall study results and limits: From baseline, blood top tumor clonotypes peaked at 2 weeks post-radiation.

The germline gives CDR1 LNHDA, CDR2 SQIVND (reference sequence). The V end was cut by 10 bases, the J end by 5 bases, with 19 bases between. The CDR3 extends over 14 amino acids. Sequenced by immunoSEQ multiplex PCR; TCRdb stores in-frame clones only, minus some. The data contain 150,000 or so clones, less than 90% of them singletons. Specified time point: baseline pretreatment blood. The treatment: 15 Gy SBRT to primary tumor, nephrectomy 4 weeks later. The clonotype comes from an older woman with renal cell carcinoma. The chain couples TRBV19 to TRBJ2-3; D is possibly TRBD2 (6 bases). Material: blood, obtained from a patient whose treatment included radiotherapy and nephrectomy. The CDR3 sequence: CATRAGALRDTQYF. Written as DNA, the CDR3 is TGTGCCACACGAGCGGGTGCTCTTAGAGATACGCAGTATTTT.